This T cell receptor (beta chain) stems from a study of cytomegalovirus exposure and HLA in healthy donors. Germline V gives CDR1 SQVTM, CDR2 ANQGSEA. Trimming left V 7 bases short and J 4 bases short, with 10 bases between. CDR3 size: 11 residues. Both 60 Vbeta primers and 13 Jbeta primers went into the PCR. The protocol was immunoSEQ multiplex PCR, while the TCRdb copy is restricted to in-frame clones and leaves out a portion. The sample consists of about 160,000 clones, 73% of them appearing once. Whole-study findings and limits: Sequencing likely generated an artifact that appeared as a cluster of highly shared sequence variants. In a later analysis, TCR association rates varied by HLA locus: DRB1 most, HLA-C fewest.

A remark on this clone: Its target is unknown.

The clonotype was recovered from a woman between 18 and 29 years old in good health and CMV-seronegative. The sequenced sample consisted of PBMCs. The chain couples TRBV29-1 to TRBJ1-2; D is perhaps TRBD1 (5 bases). The CDR3 loop is CSDDSVYGYTF. The CDR3 DNA follows: TGCAGCGATGACAGCGTCTATGGCTACACCTTC.